This TCR beta chain came from a study of memory CD4+ T cells and cytomegalovirus serostatus. Whole-study context: Healthy Belgian adult donors included about nine CMV-positive and some 24 CMV-negative people. Study observations and caveats: CD4+ memory repertoires contained about two fifths of the roughly 150 reported CMV TCRbeta sequences. Median bootstrapped AUC for CMV status was about 0.94 originally, around 0.91 US-trained.

Germline V lookup: CDR1 SGHKS, CDR2 YYEKEE (reference sequence). This CDR3 region has 16 residues. Trimming pared 4 bases from V and 2 bases from J, leaving 18 bases between. Original data processing: Out-of-frame sequences were removed, leaving about 2.2 million distinct TCRbeta sequences. Measured with immunoSEQ multiplex PCR; TCRdb has only the in-frame clones, and not every one. V and J calls and clone size come straight from that table; D and trimming were deduced from the DNA. The data show more than 35,000 clones, 79% seen once. Concerning this clone: The antigen remains undetermined.

The sort gate was single viable CD3+CD4+CD8-CD45RO+ cells for memory CD4+ T cells. This receptor was identified in an adult in good health and CMV-seropositive. The gene calls are TRBV5-5 and TRBJ1-1; no firm D call. The sample consisted of memory CD4+ T cells from blood. CDR3 residues: CASSLFFRRRNTEAFF. DNA for the CDR3: TGTGCCAGCAGCCTCTTTTTTCGACGGAGAAACACTGAAGCTTTCTTT.